One and the same sample provided the 14 T cell receptor beta chains below, sequenced in a study of blood T cell repertoires in COVID-19 (dated by TCRdb to the early 2020s). The protocol used for the library was the immunoSEQ multiplex PCR assay. Here the immuneACCESS table is served through TCRdb, limited to in-frame sequences with V and J called. Missing clones are a known gap in these copies; in checked studies unresolved V genes cover under half, and the rest lacks a known reason. The sample table contains 55,000 to 80,000 clones; only one count was recorded for 88% of them. The ten largest clonotypes hold 0.95% to 1.5% of the sample. Sequencing was performed on peripheral blood. The receptors stem from a woman between 55 and 75 years old with acute or convalescent COVID-19.

V usage is TRBV10-3 and J usage is TRBJ1-2, with a possible D match to TRBD1 (5 bases). The V and J ends lost 5 bases and 3 bases respectively, with 16 bases between them. This CDR3 spans 15 amino acids. Germline V gene data show CDR1 as ENHRY and CDR2 as SYGVKD. The CDR3 nucleotides are TGTGCCATCAGTCACCCCGCAGGGTCGGACTATGGCTACACCTTC. It yields the protein CAISHPAGSDYGYTF.

V gene TRBV11-2 combines with J gene TRBJ1-4, with D hard to call. Trimming removed 5 bases from V and 14 bases from J, with 15 bases in between. This CDR3 region has 12 residues. CDR1 and CDR2 (germline): SGHAT, FQNNGV. The CDR3 DNA sequence: TGTGCCAGCAGCCGGGGTGGACCCACGCTGTTTTTT. Its protein product is CASSRGGPTLFF.

The rearrangement links TRBV19 to TRBJ2-3; 11 bases line up with TRBD2. Germline CDR1 is LNHDA and CDR2 is SQIVND (reference sequence). The CDR3 loop spans 16 amino acids. Trimming removed 5 bases from V and 4 bases from J; junction bases left unmatched: 8. CDR3 in DNA: TGTGCCAGTAGTTCCCAACTTAGCGGGGGGGCAGATACGCAGTATTTT. It specifies CASSSQLSGGADTQYF.

This rearrangement joins TRBV30 to TRBJ1-2; TRBD1 is a possible D gene (5 bases). The germline gives CDR1 GTSNPN, CDR2 SVGIG (reference sequence). CDR3 size: 12 residues. V dropped 1 base and J dropped 8 bases, with 11 bases sitting between them. CDR3 sequence (DNA): TGTGCCTGGAGTGGGCAGGGAAGCGGCTACACCTTC. Its translation: CAWSGQGSGYTF.

The chain links TRBV5-6 to TRBJ1-1; perhaps TRBD1 as D (6 bases). Germline-derived CDR1 and CDR2 are SGHDT and YYEEEE. The CDR3 sequence is 17 residues long. V was shortened by 0 bases and J by 1 base, with 16 bases between the two germline ends. Here the CDR3 reads CASSLGRAGVTNTEAFF. In DNA form, the CDR3 reads TGTGCCAGCAGCTTGGGAAGGGCAGGGGTGACGAACACTGAAGCTTTCTTT.

This rearrangement joins TRBV28 to TRBJ2-7; perhaps TRBD2 as D (6 bases). Per germline, CDR1 MDHEN and CDR2 SYDVKM. The CDR3 runs 12 residues. Trimming removed 4 bases from V and 7 bases from J, with 11 bases in between. Here the CDR3 reads CASSSGGWEQYV. Here the CDR3 DNA reads TGTGCCAGCAGTTCCGGAGGGTGGGAGCAGTACGTC.

The chain joins TRBV7-2 to TRBJ2-7; D not resolved. Germline loops: CDR1 SGHTA, CDR2 FQGNSA. Trimming removed 1 base from V and 2 bases from J, with 6 bases in between. The length of the CDR3 is 13 residues. The CDR3 DNA sequence: TGTGCCAGCAGCTTAGGCAGGACCTACGAGCAGTACGTC. It translates to CASSLGRTYEQYV.

The gene calls are TRBV7-8 and TRBJ1-3; no definite D call. V lost 2 bases, J lost 0 bases, and 11 bases lay in between. Germline V gene sequence: CDR1 SGHVS, CDR2 FQNEAQ. The CDR3 consists of 16 residues. The CDR3 nucleotides read TGTGCCAGCAGCTTAAACGCGCCGTACTCTGGAAACACCATATATTTT. As protein: CASSLNAPYSGNTIYF.

The V and J genes are TRBV5-8 and TRBJ1-1; no definite D call. The germline V and J ends were trimmed by 4 bases and 1 base, with 11 bases remaining between them. The CDR3 is 14 residues long. CDR1 SGHTS and CDR2 YDEGEE come from the germline V gene. CDR3 sequence reads: CASSAQIRNTEAFF. The CDR3 nucleotides are TGTGCCAGCAGCGCCCAGATTCGGAACACTGAAGCTTTCTTT.

This chain joins TRBV2 and TRBJ2-5, with D possibly matching TRBD1 (5 bases). Germline CDR1 and CDR2: SNHLY and FYNNEI. Trimming removed 3 bases at V and 1 base at J, with 12 bases between. The CDR3 has 15 amino acids. The CDR3 sequence is CASSEAGIGQETQYF. The DNA of the CDR3 is TGTGCCAGCAGTGAGGCAGGGATCGGCCAAGAGACCCAGTACTTC.

The chain uses TRBV11-2 and TRBJ2-1; 10 bases align to TRBD2. The germline V gene encodes CDR1 SGHAT and CDR2 FQNNGV. The CDR3 contains 15 residues. The V segment lost 4 bases and the J segment 5 bases; nucleotides outside the gene matches: 5. CDR3 coding DNA: TGTGCCAGCAGCTCAAGCGGGGGGGCGAACAATGAGCAGTTCTTC. Translated, it gives CASSSSGGANNEQFF.

The chain uses TRBV10-1 and TRBJ1-1; no clear D gene. CDR3 size: 14 residues. V shed 0 bases and J shed 2 bases, with 7 bases lying between them. CDR1 is WNHNN, CDR2 SYGVQD, per germline (reference sequence). The CDR3 DNA reads as TGCGCCAGCAGTGAGTCGGAGGGTAACACTGAAGCTTTCTTT. Its translation: CASSESEGNTEAFF.

V and J are TRBV18 and TRBJ2-7, with TRBD1 matching over 12 bases. Unmatched junction bases numbered 5, after V lost 5 bases and J lost 3 bases. The CDR3 spans 15 residues. The germline CDR1 and CDR2 sequences are KGHSH and LQKENI. CDR3 residues: CASSLGQGANYEQYV. The DNA for the CDR3 is TGTGCCAGCTCATTGGGACAGGGGGCAAACTACGAGCAGTACGTC.

In its sample, this clone was seen once. The V gene is TRBV5-6, the J gene TRBJ2-2; possibly TRBD2 for D (5 bases). The CDR3 loop spans 16 amino acids. CDR1 is SGHDT, CDR2 YYEEEE, per germline. Trimming removed 4 bases at V and 4 bases at J, with 17 bases between. In DNA, the CDR3 is TGTGCCAGCAGCCCTTTGTTCGCACGGGGCACCGGGGAGCTGTTTTTT. This codes for CASSPLFARGTGELFF.